The rows below give T cell receptor beta chains drawn from one sample of a study of blood T cell repertoires in COVID-19. TCRdb keeps only in-frame clones here, not all; method: immunoSEQ multiplex PCR. Here the sample spans about 170,000 clones, roughly 85% being singletons. The sample comprised PBMCs or T cells enriched from blood (not recorded which). These receptor sequences come from a woman in her 70s in a cohort exposed to, infected with or recovered from COVID-19 (not recorded which). Both conserved end residues are part of each CDR3. D genes are given only for firm matches. Rows give clone size only sometimes, using once, few, many, or a class for an expanded clone.

.	TRBV19	.	TRBJ1-5	TGTGCCAGTAGCCCACAGGGTCCTACAGGTCAGCCCCAGCATTTT	CASSPQGPTGQPQHF
.	TRBV28	.	TRBJ1-4	TGTGCCAGCAGGGGTAAGGGGACTCCTAATGAAAAACTGTTTTTT	CASRGKGTPNEKLFF
.	TRBV6-2/TRBV6-3	TRBD1	TRBJ1-2	TGTGCCAGCAGCCAGGACAGGGATTTTGGTGGCTACACCTTC	CASSQDRDFGGYTF
.	TRBV6-2/TRBV6-3	.	TRBJ1-5	TGTGCCAGCAGTACTAGGGGGAATCAGCCCCAGCATTTT	CASSTRGNQPQHF
.	TRBV10-2	.	TRBJ1-5	TGCGCCAGCAGTGAGTCCTCTCCTCAGCCCCAGCATTTT	CASSESSPQPQHF
.	TRBV7-2	TRBD1	TRBJ1-1	TGTGCCAGCAGCCGGGACAGAGCGAACACTGAAGCTTTCTTT	CASSRDRANTEAFF
.	TRBV19	.	TRBJ2-2	TGTGCCAGTAGTCCCCAACTAGCGAACACCGGGGAGCTGTTTTTT	CASSPQLANTGELFF
.	TRBV2	.	TRBJ1-2	TGTGCCAGCAGTCTGGACAGCTACTATGGCTACACCTTC	CASSLDSYYGYTF
.	TRBV7-3	.	TRBJ2-3	TGTGCCAGCAGCTATGGACAGGATACGCAGTATTTT	CASSYGQDTQYF
.	TRBV7-2	.	TRBJ2-1	TGTGCCAGCAGCTTAGCGGCAGGGTCCTACAATGAGCAGTTCTTC	CASSLAAGSYNEQFF
.	TRBV9	TRBD1	TRBJ1-2	TGTGCCAGCAGCGCCTGGGACAGGTCCGCATATGGCTACACCTTC	CASSAWDRSAYGYTF
.	TRBV7-3	.	TRBJ2-2	TGTGCCAGCAGACAAACGTCAGGCAACACCGGGGAGCTGTTTTTT	CASRQTSGNTGELFF
.	TRBV28	.	TRBJ2-5	TGTGCCAGCAGTCCGGTGGGGCTTATGGAGACCCAGTACTTC	CASSPVGLMETQYF
.	TRBV9	.	TRBJ1-2	TGTGCCAGCAGCGTAGGTCTGATGGGGGCTGTCACCTTC	CASSVGLMGAVTF
.	TRBV18	TRBD1	TRBJ1-2	TGTGCCAGCTCACCAGGGACAGTTTATTATGGCTACACCTTC	CASSPGTVYYGYTF
few	TRBV3-1/TRBV3-2	.	TRBJ2-1	TGTGCCAGCAGCCAACCCCGAGGTAGCGGAAGCGACAATGAGCAGTTCTTC	CASSQPRGSGSDNEQFF
.	TRBV28	.	TRBJ1-5	TGTGCCAGCAGTCCCTTAAAGGGGAGCAATCAGCCCCAGCATTTT	CASSPLKGSNQPQHF
.	TRBV28	TRBD1	TRBJ1-3	TGTGCCAGCAGTAGACCGGGACAGGGGTTCTCTGGAAACACCATATATTTT	CASSRPGQGFSGNTIYF
.	TRBV3-1/TRBV3-2	TRBD2	TRBJ2-7	TGTGCCAGCAGTAGGGGACTAGCGGGAGTTTACGAGCAGTACTTC	CASSRGLAGVYEQYF
.	TRBV5-1	.	TRBJ1-4	TGCGCCAGCAGCTCGGGGGTTAATGAAAAACTGTTTTTT	CASSSGVNEKLFF
.	TRBV7-9	TRBD1	TRBJ2-7	TGTGCCAGCAGCCCTCTGCCCGGGACAGGCGAGCAGTACTTC	CASSPLPGTGEQYF
.	TRBV10-3	.	TRBJ2-5	TGTGCCATCAGTGATTGGGCGGGGGAGACCCAGTACTTC	CAISDWAGETQYF
few	TRBV30	.	TRBJ1-1	TGTGCCTGGAGTTTCGGGGTCCTTCGAAGCACTGAAGCTTTCTTT	CAWSFGVLRSTEAFF
.	TRBV3-1/TRBV3-2	.	TRBJ1-5	TGTGCCAGCAGCCAAGAAGGGACTCAGCGCCAGCATTTT	CASSQEGTQRQHF
.	TRBV5-5	TRBD1	TRBJ1-2	TGTGCCAGCAGCGACAACGATTATAGACAGGGCCTACCCTATGGCTACACCTTC	CASSDNDYRQGLPYGYTF
.	TRBV7-3	TRBD2	TRBJ2-1	TGTGCCAGCAGCTTACGGGGTAGACTAGCGGGAGTGCTCTACAATGAGCAGTTCTTC	CASSLRGRLAGVLYNEQFF
.	TRBV6-5	TRBD2	TRBJ2-1	TGTGCCAGCAGTCAGGGACTAGCGGGATTCAATGAGCAGTTCTTC	CASSQGLAGFNEQFF